This entry lists 14 T cell receptor beta chains sequenced from one sample in a study of T-cell reconstitution after alpha-beta-depleted transplantation in children. TCRbeta library preparation incorporated unique molecular identifiers. TCRdb analysed the PCR reads with MiXCR anew, one entry per CDR3 protein. The sample lists 200,000 to 250,000 distinct CDR3 sequences, under 30% occurring once. The sample in question was PBMCs, obtained before TCRalphabeta/CD19-depleted stem cell transplant. These receptors were taken from a girl aged 2-15 years with Fanconi anemia, due to receive a stem cell transplant.

This clonotype has at least ten counts. The chain joins TRBV29-1 to TRBJ2-3; 10 positions agree with TRBD2. The ends lost 3 bases at V and 2 bases at J; junction bases unmatched: 8. Germline V lookup: CDR1 SQVTM, CDR2 ANQGSEA. This CDR3 spans 16 amino acids. CDR3 bases: TGCAGCGTTGAGGGGACTAGCGAGGGAAACACAGATACGCAGTATTTT. Translating gives CSVEGTSEGNTDTQYF.

V usage is TRBV20-1 and J usage is TRBJ2-1; weak D call: TRBD1 (5 bases). Germline CDR1 reads DFQATT; CDR2 reads SNEGSKA (reference sequence). The CDR3 contains 15 residues. V was trimmed by 4 bases and J by 4 bases, leaving 17 bases between them. DNA of the CDR3: TGCAGTGCTAATCGGAGAAGAAAGGGGTACAATGAGCAGTTCTTC. The encoded protein is CSANRRRKGYNEQFF.

J is TRBJ2-5 and V is TRBV20-1; tentatively, D is TRBD1 (5 bases). Germline V CDR1 and CDR2: DFQATT, SNEGSKA (reference sequence). The CDR3 has 12 amino acids. V dropped 3 bases and J dropped 4 bases, with 9 bases sitting between them. This chain's CDR3 is CSASRAGETQYF. The CDR3 coding sequence is TGCAGTGCTAGCAGGGCCGGAGAGACCCAGTACTTC.

The sample holds a few counts of this clonotype. The chain couples TRBV20-1 to TRBJ2-3; no firm D call. CDR1 and CDR2 (germline): DFQATT, SNEGSKA (reference sequence). V lost 4 bases and J 4 bases, leaving 3 bases between the germline ends. This CDR3 contains 10 residues. CDR3 nucleotide sequence: TGCAGTGCTATTCCAGATACGCAGTATTTT. Translating it yields CSAIPDTQYF.

As DNA, the CDR3 is TGCAGTGCTAGGGGCAGGGGGTTTTACGAGCAGTACTTC. The encoded protein is CSARGRGFYEQYF. The chain couples TRBV20-1 to TRBJ2-7; TRBD1 aligns across 7 bases. From germline, CDR1 is DFQATT and CDR2 SNEGSKA (reference sequence). This CDR3 is built from 13 residues. Trimming cost V 3 bases and J 4 bases; bases outside gene matches: 6.

The chain links TRBV12-3 or TRBV12-4 to TRBJ2-5; 14 nucleotides align to TRBD2. The length of the CDR3 is 16 residues. V lost 5 bases, J lost 4 bases, and 6 bases stayed unmatched. The CDR3 DNA reads as TGTGCCAGCAGTCCCCCGACTAGCGGGAGGGGAGAGACCCAGTACTTC. Translated, it gives CASSPPTSGRGETQYF.

This clonotype was seen ten or more times. The gene calls are TRBV20-1 and TRBJ1-5, with TRBD1 matching 7 bases. The CDR3 has 18 amino acids. CDR1 and CDR2 from the germline V gene are DFQATT and SNEGSKA (reference sequence). The J segment lost 5 bases and the V segment lost 3 bases, leaving 19 bases of the junction unmatched. This chain's CDR3 is CSASAGRGRFRLDQPQHF. CDR3 bases: TGCAGTGCTAGCGCGGGCAGGGGGAGATTTAGATTGGATCAGCCCCAGCATTTT.

The chain couples TRBV7-6 to TRBJ2-7; 11 nucleotides line up with TRBD2. Trimming cost V 2 bases and J 3 bases; bases outside gene matches: 6. Germline CDR1 and CDR2: SGHVS and FNYEAQ. The CDR3 spans 16 residues. The CDR3 region is CASSLLAGGGFYEQYF. For the CDR3, the DNA is TGTGCCAGCAGCTTATTAGCGGGAGGGGGCTTCTACGAGCAGTACTTC. Filled out from reference TRBV7-6 and TRBJ2-7, the complete variable domain reads GAGVSQSPRYKVTKRGQDVALRCDPISGHVSLYWYRQALGQGPEFLTYFNYEAQQDKSGLPNDRFSAERPEGSISTLTIQRTEQRDSAMYRCASSLLAGGGFYEQYFGPGTRLTVT.

The rearrangement links TRBV29-1 to TRBJ2-7; D might be TRBD2 (5 bases). The CDR3 totals 13 residues. V was shortened by 4 bases and J by 2 bases, with 12 bases between the two germline ends. In germline, CDR1 is SQVTM, CDR2 ANQGSEA. The CDR3 sequence is CSVGIGLTYEQYF. CDR3 in DNA: TGCAGCGTTGGTATAGGACTTACCTACGAGCAGTACTTC.

CDR3 loop: CASSLTPGLATETQYF. The CDR3 coding sequence is TGTGCCAGCAGCTTAACCCCGGGACTAGCGACTGAGACCCAGTACTTC. The chain uses TRBV7-3 and TRBJ2-5, with 10 bases identical to TRBD2. The CDR3 length is 16 residues. Germline loops: CDR1 SGHTA, CDR2 FQGTGA. J gave up 5 bases and V 0 bases, and 6 bases lay outside the gene matches.

In its sample, this clonotype was seen a few times. This sequence joins TRBV29-1 and TRBJ1-1; a possible D gene is TRBD1 (6 bases). The germline gives CDR1 SQVTM, CDR2 ANQGSEA. The CDR3 sequence is 13 residues long. Trimming shortened V by 3 bases and J by 5 bases, and 13 bases separated the two germline ends. The CDR3 DNA reads TGCAGCGTTGATTTCGAGGGGGGGACTGAAGCTTTCTTT. Translating gives CSVDFEGGTEAFF.

Ten or more counts support this clonotype. The chain carries TRBV10-1 and TRBJ2-7; D is undetermined. V gave up 0 bases and J gave up 4 bases, with 4 bases separating them. This CDR3 region has 12 residues. Germline-derived CDR1 and CDR2 are WNHNN and SYGVQD (reference sequence). CDR3 in DNA: TGCGCCAGCAGTGAGTCTGGGTACGAGCAGTACTTC. Its protein is CASSESGYEQYF.

The CDR3 DNA follows: TGCAGTACTCCGGGACTAGCGTACAATGAGCAGTTCTTC. This encodes CSTPGLAYNEQFF. The J gene is TRBJ2-1, the V gene TRBV20-1, with 10 bases lining up with TRBD2. Germline CDR1 DFQATT, CDR2 SNEGSKA (reference sequence). The CDR3 runs to 13 residues. Germline trimming cut 8 bases from V and 4 bases from J; bases unmatched to any gene: 5.

The count of this clonotype is one. The gene calls are TRBV20-1 and TRBJ2-3; D is possibly TRBD2 (6 bases). This CDR3 has 15 amino acids. Trimming cost V 5 bases and J 4 bases, with 19 bases left between them. Germline V gives CDR1 DFQATT, CDR2 SNEGSKA (reference sequence). Here the CDR3 reads CSAAEGPKRADTQYF. The CDR3, as DNA: TGCAGTGCTGCGGAGGGTCCTAAGAGGGCAGATACGCAGTATTTT.